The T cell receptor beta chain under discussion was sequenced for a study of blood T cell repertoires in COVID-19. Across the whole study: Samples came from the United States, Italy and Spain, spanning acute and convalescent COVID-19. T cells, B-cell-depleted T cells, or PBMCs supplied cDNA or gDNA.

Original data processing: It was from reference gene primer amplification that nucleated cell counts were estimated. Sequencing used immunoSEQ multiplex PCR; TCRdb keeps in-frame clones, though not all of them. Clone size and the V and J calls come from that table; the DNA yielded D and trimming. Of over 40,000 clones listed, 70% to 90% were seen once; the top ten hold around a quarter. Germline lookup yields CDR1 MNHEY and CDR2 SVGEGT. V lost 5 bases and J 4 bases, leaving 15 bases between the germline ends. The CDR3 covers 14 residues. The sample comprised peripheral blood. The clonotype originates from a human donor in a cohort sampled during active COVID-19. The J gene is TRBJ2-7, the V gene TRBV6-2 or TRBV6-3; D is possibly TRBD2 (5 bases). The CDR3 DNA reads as TGTGCCAGCAGTCTTTCCGGACTGGATTACGAGCAGTACTTC. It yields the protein CASSLSGLDYEQYF.